These T cell receptor beta chains were read from a single sample in a study of T-cell reconstitution after alpha-beta-depleted transplantation in children. TCRdb reprocessed the PCR reads with MiXCR, giving one entry per CDR3 protein. This table has hundreds of thousands of distinct CDR3 sequences, approximately 14% appearing once. The starting material was PBMCs, obtained before TCRalphabeta/CD19-depleted stem cell transplant. Every receptor here comes from a girl under 10 years old with congenital amegakaryocytic thrombocytopenia, due to receive a stem cell transplant. Each CDR3 is given with its conserved first and last residue. A D gene is named only where the DNA matches it firmly.

D: TRBD2
V: TRBV28
CDR3: CASSFLASGFLETQYF

D: NA
V: TRBV12-3/TRBV12-4
CDR3: CASSFGGGSYAFF

D: NA
V: TRBV29-1
CDR3: CSVVGNSYEQYF

D: NA
V: TRBV24-1
CDR3: CATSDLGYEQYF

D: TRBD2
V: TRBV6-5
CDR3: CASSSQLAGGQASYNEQFF

D: NA
V: TRBV29-1
CDR3: CSVLMERNTGELFF

D: NA
V: TRBV12-3/TRBV12-4
CDR3: CASSSIGLRDYEQYF

D: TRBD2
V: TRBV20-1
CDR3: CSAPYSGVRGDTQYF

D: NA
V: TRBV7-8
CDR3: CASSLVEGTGELFF

D: NA
V: TRBV20-1
CDR3: CSARDTAPAGSTDTQYF

D: NA
V: TRBV5-1
CDR3: CASSLRVPTGELFF

D: NA
V: TRBV4-2
CDR3: CASHKGRRLPNPEAFF

D: TRBD2
V: TRBV7-6
CDR3: CASSLTSGSLQETQYF

D: NA
V: TRBV20-1
CDR3: CSARVVNTEAFF

D: TRBD2
V: TRBV20-1
CDR3: CSARGLLAGDLDEQYF

D: NA
V: TRBV15
CDR3: CATSDPQRPTNEKLFF

D: NA
V: TRBV9
CDR3: CASSVGANYGYTF

D: NA
V: TRBV20-1
CDR3: CSAGGPTGSVSEQFF

D: TRBD2
V: TRBV7-6
CDR3: CASSHVASGANGETQYF

D: NA
V: TRBV4-1
CDR3: CASSQEGRPDAEAFF

D: NA
V: TRBV7-9
CDR3: CASSYPGTAGNTIYF

D: NA
V: TRBV10-3
CDR3: CAISARGETQYF

D: NA
V: TRBV6-1
CDR3: CASSEVGETRADEQFF

D: NA
V: TRBV27
CDR3: CASSSVNTEAFF

D: TRBD1
V: TRBV10-3
CDR3: CAISDPGQVPDTQYF

D: NA
V: TRBV28
CDR3: CASSLAPGDTQYF

D: NA
V: TRBV20-1
CDR3: CSLSGAAMNEQFF

D: NA
V: TRBV20-1
CDR3: CSARVPGQLNTGELFF

D: TRBD2
V: TRBV20-1
CDR3: CSTGLAGAGRPEQFF

D: NA
V: TRBV20-1
CDR3: CSARDKVNYGYTF

D: NA
V: TRBV5-1
CDR3: CASSSPKQGGEQFF

D: NA
V: TRBV15
CDR3: CATSRVNSYNEQFF

D: NA
V: TRBV7-2
CDR3: CASSLEGTANTGELFF

D: NA
V: TRBV5-1
CDR3: CASSPEANQPQHF